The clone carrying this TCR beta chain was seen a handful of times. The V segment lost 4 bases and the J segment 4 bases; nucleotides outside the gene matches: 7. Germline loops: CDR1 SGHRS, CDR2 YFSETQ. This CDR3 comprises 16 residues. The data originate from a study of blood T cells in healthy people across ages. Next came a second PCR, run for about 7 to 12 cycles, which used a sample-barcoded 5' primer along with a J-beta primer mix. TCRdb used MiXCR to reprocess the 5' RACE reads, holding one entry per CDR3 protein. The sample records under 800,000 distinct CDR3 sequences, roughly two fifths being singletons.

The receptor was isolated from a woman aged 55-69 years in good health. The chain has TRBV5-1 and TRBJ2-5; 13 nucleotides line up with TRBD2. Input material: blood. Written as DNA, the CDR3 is TGCGCCAGCAGCACCGGACTAGCGGGGGTTTCAGAGACCCAGTACTTC. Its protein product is CASSTGLAGVSETQYF.